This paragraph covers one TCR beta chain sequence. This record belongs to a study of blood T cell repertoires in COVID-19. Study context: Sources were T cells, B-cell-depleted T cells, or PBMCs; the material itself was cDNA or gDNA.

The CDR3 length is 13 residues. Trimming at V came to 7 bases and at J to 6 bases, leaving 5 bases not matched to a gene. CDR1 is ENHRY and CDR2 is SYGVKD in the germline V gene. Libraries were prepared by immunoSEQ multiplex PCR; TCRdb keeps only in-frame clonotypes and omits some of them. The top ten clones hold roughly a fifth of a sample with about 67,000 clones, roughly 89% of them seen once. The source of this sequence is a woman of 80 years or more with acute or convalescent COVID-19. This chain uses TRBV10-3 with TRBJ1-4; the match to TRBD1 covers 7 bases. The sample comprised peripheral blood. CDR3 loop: CAIKSGTDEKLFF. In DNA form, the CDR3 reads TGTGCCATCAAATCCGGGACAGATGAAAAACTGTTTTTT.